Shown below are 9 T cell receptor beta chains from a single sample sequenced in a study of blood T cell repertoires in COVID-19. The protocol was immunoSEQ multiplex PCR, while the TCRdb copy is restricted to in-frame clones and leaves out a portion. This table has roughly 16,000 clones, under 80% appearing once. Sequencing was performed on peripheral blood. These receptors came from a man in his 70s with active or convalescent COVID-19.

The genes are TRBV11-1 and TRBJ2-1, with TRBD2 matching 13 bases. The CDR3 has 15 residues. Germline V CDR1 and CDR2: SGHAT, FQDESV (reference sequence). Trimming at V came to 2 bases and at J to 9 bases, leaving 4 bases not matched to a gene. CDR3 region: CASSLRLAGGLEQFF. The CDR3 nucleotides read TGTGCCAGCAGCTTACGACTAGCGGGGGGACTTGAGCAGTTCTTC. The variable domain in full, with the rest retrieved from reference TRBV11-1 and TRBJ2-1, is EAEVAQSPRYKITEKSQAVAFWCDPISGHATLYWYRQILGQGPELLVQFQDESVVDDSQLPKDRFSAERLKGVDSTLKIQPAELGDSAMYLCASSLRLAGGLEQFFGPGTRLTVL.

The chain recombines TRBV5-1 with TRBJ2-7; D might be TRBD2 (6 bases). Germline-derived CDR1 and CDR2 are SGHRS and YFSETQ. Trimming shortened V by 6 bases and J by 3 bases, and 16 bases separated the two germline ends. This CDR3 comprises 14 residues. The CDR3 DNA reads TGCGCCAGCACCAGGACTACGGGAAGCTACGAGCAGTACTTC. As protein: CASTRTTGSYEQYF.

The CDR3 DNA reads TGTGCCAGCAGTTTGATGACGGCCTCAGGGGGCTACACCTTC. Translation gives CASSLMTASGGYTF. J is TRBJ1-2 and V is TRBV28, with a possible D match to TRBD1 (5 bases). The length of the CDR3 is 14 residues. The V gene's germline CDR1 is MDHEN and CDR2 SYDVKM. Trimming left V 3 bases short and J 8 bases short, with 16 bases between.

This chain links TRBV7-2 with TRBJ2-7, with unresolved D. Trimming pared 1 base from V and 2 bases from J, leaving 12 bases between. Germline V CDR1 and CDR2: SGHTA, FQGNSA. The CDR3 runs 15 residues. CDR3 in amino acids: CASSLGPGQTYEQYF. The CDR3 region has the DNA TGTGCCAGCAGCTTAGGGCCAGGCCAAACCTACGAGCAGTACTTC.

The chain combines TRBV29-1 with TRBJ2-7, with D unclear. The CDR3 is 11 residues long. V lost 8 bases and J 2 bases, leaving 10 bases between the germline ends. CDR1 and CDR2 (germline): SQVTM, ANQGSEA. This chain's CDR3 is CSFLDTYEQYF. The CDR3 coding sequence is TGCAGCTTCCTCGACACCTACGAGCAGTACTTC.

The chain uses TRBV11-2 and TRBJ2-7; 7 bases are a match to TRBD1. The CDR3 sequence is 13 residues long. Germline V gives CDR1 SGHAT, CDR2 FQNNGV. V gave up 0 bases and J gave up 12 bases; unmatched junction bases: 8. The CDR3 coding sequence is TGTGCCAGCAGCTTAGATAGGGGGCCTTTTTTGTACTTC. Its translation is CASSLDRGPFLYF.

V usage is TRBV5-1 and J usage is TRBJ1-2, with TRBD1 matching over 7 bases. CDR3 length: 14 amino acids. After removal of 3 bases from V and 4 bases from J, the junction contained 6 bases not matched to a gene. CDR1 SGHRS and CDR2 YFSETQ come from the germline V gene. The CDR3: CASSSTGISYGYTF. The CDR3 DNA reads TGCGCCAGCAGCTCGACAGGGATCAGCTATGGCTACACCTTC.

The CDR3 sequence: CASSPGDRVAGELFF. CDR3 bases: TGTGCCAGCAGCCCCGGGGACAGGGTGGCCGGGGAGCTGTTTTTT. The V gene is TRBV5-4, the J gene TRBJ2-2, with 9 positions matching TRBD1. With 4 bases clipped from V and 6 bases from J, the junction kept 7 bases outside the gene matches. Per the germline V gene, CDR1 is SGHNT and CDR2 is YYREEE (reference sequence). The CDR3 totals 15 residues.

The chain has TRBV7-2 and TRBJ2-5; TRBD2 is a possible D gene (5 bases). CDR1 is SGHTA, CDR2 FQGNSA, per germline. Trimming removed 5 bases from V and 1 base from J, with 11 bases in between. The CDR3 covers 14 residues. Here the CDR3 reads CASSPAGSQETQYF. The CDR3 DNA is TGTGCCAGCAGCCCTGCGGGTTCCCAAGAGACCCAGTACTTC.